The clone carrying this TCR beta chain was seen ten or more times. This specimen belongs to a study of early T cells in non-severe SARS-CoV-2 infection. V was trimmed by 3 bases and J by 2 bases, leaving 13 bases between them. CDR1 is DFQATT and CDR2 is SNEGSKA in the germline V gene (reference sequence). CDR3 size: 14 residues. cDNA molecules, individually, were tagged with unique molecular identifiers. TCRdb passed the 5' RACE reads through MiXCR, listing each CDR3 protein once. The profile shows approximately 30,000 distinct CDR3 sequences, about 5.3% of them singletons. The sequence came from an adult who was a healthcare worker with PCR-confirmed SARS-CoV-2 infection or an uninfected control (not recorded which). Material for sequencing was whole blood. V gene TRBV20-1 combines with J gene TRBJ2-5; D is uncertain. The CDR3 spells CSASGGELQETQYF. The CDR3 DNA reads as TGCAGTGCTAGTGGCGGAGAATTACAAGAGACCCAGTACTTC.